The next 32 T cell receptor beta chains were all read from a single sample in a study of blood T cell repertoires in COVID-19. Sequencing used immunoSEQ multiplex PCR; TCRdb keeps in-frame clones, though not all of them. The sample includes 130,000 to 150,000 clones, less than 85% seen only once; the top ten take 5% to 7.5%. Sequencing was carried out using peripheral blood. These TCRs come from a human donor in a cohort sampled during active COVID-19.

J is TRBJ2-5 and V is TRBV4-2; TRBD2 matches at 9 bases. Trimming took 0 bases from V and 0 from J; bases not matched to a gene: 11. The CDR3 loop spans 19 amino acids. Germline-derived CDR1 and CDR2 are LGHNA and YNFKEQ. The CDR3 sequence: CASSQEGQRASGDQETQYF. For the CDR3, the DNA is TGTGCCAGCAGCCAAGAGGGACAAAGGGCTAGCGGGGACCAAGAGACCCAGTACTTC.

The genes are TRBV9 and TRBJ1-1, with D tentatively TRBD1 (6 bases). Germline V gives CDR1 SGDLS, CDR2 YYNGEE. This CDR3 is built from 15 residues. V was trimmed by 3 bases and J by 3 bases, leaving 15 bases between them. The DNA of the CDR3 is TGTGCCAGCAGCGAGACCGGGACACCTTACACTGAAGCTTTCTTT. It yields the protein CASSETGTPYTEAFF. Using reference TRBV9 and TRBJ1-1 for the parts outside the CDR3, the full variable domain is DSGVTQTPKHLITATGQRVTLRCSPRSGDLSVYWYQQSLDQGLQFLIQYYNGEERAKGNILERFSAQQFPDLHSELNLSSLELGDSALYFCASSETGTPYTEAFFGQGTRLTVV.

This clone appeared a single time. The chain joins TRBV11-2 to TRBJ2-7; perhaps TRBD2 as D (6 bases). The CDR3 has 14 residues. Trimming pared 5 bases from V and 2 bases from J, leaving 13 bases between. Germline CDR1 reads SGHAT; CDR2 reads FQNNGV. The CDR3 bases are TGTGCCAGCAGCCCCCCGGGGAGGCCCTACGAGCAGTACTTC. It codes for CASSPPGRPYEQYF.

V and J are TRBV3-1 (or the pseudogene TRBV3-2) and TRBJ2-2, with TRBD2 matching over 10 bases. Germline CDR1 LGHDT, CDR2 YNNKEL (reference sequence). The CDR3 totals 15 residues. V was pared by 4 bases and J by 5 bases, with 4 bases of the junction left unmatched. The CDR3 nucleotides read TGTGCCAGCAGCCCATTAGCGGGGGGAACCGGGGAGCTGTTTTTT. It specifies CASSPLAGGTGELFF.

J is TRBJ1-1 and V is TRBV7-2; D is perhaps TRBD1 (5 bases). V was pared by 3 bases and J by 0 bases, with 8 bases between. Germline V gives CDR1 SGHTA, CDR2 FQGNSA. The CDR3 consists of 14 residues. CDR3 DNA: TGTGCCAGCAGCTTTACAGGACTGAACACTGAAGCTTTCTTT. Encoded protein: CASSFTGLNTEAFF. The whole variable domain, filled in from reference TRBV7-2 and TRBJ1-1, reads GAGVSQSPSNKVTEKGKDVELRCDPISGHTALYWYRQSLGQGLEFLIYFQGNSAPDKSGLPSDRFSAERTGGSVSTLTIQRTQQEDSAVYLCASSFTGLNTEAFFGQGTRLTVV.

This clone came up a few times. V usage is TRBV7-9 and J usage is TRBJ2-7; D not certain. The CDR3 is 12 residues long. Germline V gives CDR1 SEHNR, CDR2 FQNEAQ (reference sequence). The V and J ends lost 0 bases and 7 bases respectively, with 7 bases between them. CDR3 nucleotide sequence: TGTGCCAGCAGCTTAGCGTCCGGGGAGCAGTACTTC. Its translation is CASSLASGEQYF. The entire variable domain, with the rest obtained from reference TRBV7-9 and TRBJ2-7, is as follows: DTGVSQNPRHKITKRGQNVTFRCDPISEHNRLYWYRQTLGQGPEFLTYFQNEAQLEKSRLLSDRFSAERPKGSFSTLEIQRTEQGDSAMYLCASSLASGEQYFGPGTRLTVT.

CDR3 sequence: CASSRREKGYEQYF. The CDR3 DNA reads as TGTGCCAGCAGCCGCCGGGAAAAAGGATACGAGCAGTACTTC. The rearrangement links TRBV5-6 to TRBJ2-7; D is perhaps TRBD2 (5 bases). Germline V gene sequence: CDR1 SGHDT, CDR2 YYEEEE. The CDR3 is 14 residues long. V was shortened by 4 bases and J by 4 bases, with 15 bases between the two germline ends. The full variable domain, its missing parts supplied by reference TRBV5-6 and TRBJ2-7, is DAGVTQSPTHLIKTRGQQVTLRCSPKSGHDTVSWYQQALGQGPQFIFQYYEEEERQRGNFPDRFSGHQFPNYSSELNVNALLLGDSALYLCASSRREKGYEQYFGPGTRLTVT.

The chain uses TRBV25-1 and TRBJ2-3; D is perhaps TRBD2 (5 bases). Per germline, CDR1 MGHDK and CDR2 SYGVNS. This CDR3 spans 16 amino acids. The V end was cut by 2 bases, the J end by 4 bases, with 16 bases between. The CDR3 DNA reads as TGTGCCAGCAGTGAAATCTTTGTTACTAGTGCAGATACGCAGTATTTT. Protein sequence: CASSEIFVTSADTQYF.

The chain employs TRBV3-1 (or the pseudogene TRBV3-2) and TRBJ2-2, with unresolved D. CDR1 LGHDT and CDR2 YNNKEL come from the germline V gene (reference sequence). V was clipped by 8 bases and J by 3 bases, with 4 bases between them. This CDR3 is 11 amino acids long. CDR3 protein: CASSDTGELFF. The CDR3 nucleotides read TGTGCCAGCTCCGACACCGGGGAGCTGTTTTTT.

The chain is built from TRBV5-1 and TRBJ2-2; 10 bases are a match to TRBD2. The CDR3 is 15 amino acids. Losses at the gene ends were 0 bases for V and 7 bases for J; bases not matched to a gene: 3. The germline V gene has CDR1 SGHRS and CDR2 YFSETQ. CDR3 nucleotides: TGCGCCAGCAGCTTGGATCTAGCGGGGGACGGGGAGCTGTTTTTT. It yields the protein CASSLDLAGDGELFF.

CDR3 residues: CASSLTDLLAGGRISTDTQYF. CDR3 sequence (DNA): TGTGCCAGCAGCTTAACGGACCTACTAGCGGGGGGGCGTATAAGCACAGATACGCAGTATTTT. The chain is built from TRBV7-3 and TRBJ2-3, with 13 nucleotides matching TRBD2. CDR3 length equals 21 residues. CDR1 and CDR2 (germline): SGHTA, FQGTGA. V shed 0 bases, J shed 0 bases, and the junction held 12 bases outside the gene matches. Using reference TRBV7-3 and TRBJ2-3 for the parts outside the CDR3, the full variable domain is GAGVSQTPSNKVTEKGKYVELRCDPISGHTALYWYRQSLGQGPEFLIYFQGTGAADDSGLPNDRFFAVRPEGSVSTLKIQRTERGDSAVYLCASSLTDLLAGGRISTDTQYFGPGTRLTVL.

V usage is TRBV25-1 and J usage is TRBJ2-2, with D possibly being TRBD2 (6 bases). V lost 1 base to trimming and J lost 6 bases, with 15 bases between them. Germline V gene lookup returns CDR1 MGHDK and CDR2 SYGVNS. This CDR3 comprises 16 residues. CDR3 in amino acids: CASSELVGGVAGELFF. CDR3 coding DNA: TGTGCCAGCAGTGAATTAGTAGGCGGGGTCGCCGGGGAGCTGTTTTTT.

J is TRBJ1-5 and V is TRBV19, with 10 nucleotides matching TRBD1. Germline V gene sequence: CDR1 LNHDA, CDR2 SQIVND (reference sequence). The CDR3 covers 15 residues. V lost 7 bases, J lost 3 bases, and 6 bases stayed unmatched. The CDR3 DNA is TGTGCCAGTACCTACGACAGGGGGCCCAATCAGCCCCAGCATTTT. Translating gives CASTYDRGPNQPQHF.

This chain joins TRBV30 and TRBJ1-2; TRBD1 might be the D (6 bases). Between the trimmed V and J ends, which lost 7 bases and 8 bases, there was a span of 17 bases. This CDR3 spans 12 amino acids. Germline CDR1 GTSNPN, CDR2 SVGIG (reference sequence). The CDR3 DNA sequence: TGTGCCTCTGAGCTTGGGGGCGACGGCTACACCTTC. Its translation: CASELGGDGYTF.

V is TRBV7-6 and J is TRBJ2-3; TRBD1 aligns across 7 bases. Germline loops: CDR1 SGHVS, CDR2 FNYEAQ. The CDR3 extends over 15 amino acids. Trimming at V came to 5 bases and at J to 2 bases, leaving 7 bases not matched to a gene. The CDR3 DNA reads TGTGCCAGCAGCCTCGGGACAGCAAACACAGATACGCAGTATTTT. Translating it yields CASSLGTANTDTQYF.

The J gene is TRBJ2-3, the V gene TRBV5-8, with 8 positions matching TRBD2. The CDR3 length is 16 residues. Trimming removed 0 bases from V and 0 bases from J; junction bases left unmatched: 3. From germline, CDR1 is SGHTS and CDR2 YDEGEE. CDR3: CASSLGGGPSTDTQYF. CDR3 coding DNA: TGTGCCAGCAGCTTGGGCGGGGGGCCTAGCACAGATACGCAGTATTTT.

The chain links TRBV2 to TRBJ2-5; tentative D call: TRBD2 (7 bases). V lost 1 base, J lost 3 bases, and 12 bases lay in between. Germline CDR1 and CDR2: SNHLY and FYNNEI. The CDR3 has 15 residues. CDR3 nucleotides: TGTGCCAGCAGTGAAGGGACTAGGGGGAAAGAGACCCAGTACTTC. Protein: CASSEGTRGKETQYF.

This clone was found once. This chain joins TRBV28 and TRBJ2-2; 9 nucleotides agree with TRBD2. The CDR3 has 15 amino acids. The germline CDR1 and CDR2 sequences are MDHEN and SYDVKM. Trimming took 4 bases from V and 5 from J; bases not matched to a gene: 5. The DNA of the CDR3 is TGTGCCAGCAGTTCCCCTAGCGGGGCTACCGGGGAGCTGTTTTTT. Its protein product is CASSSPSGATGELFF.

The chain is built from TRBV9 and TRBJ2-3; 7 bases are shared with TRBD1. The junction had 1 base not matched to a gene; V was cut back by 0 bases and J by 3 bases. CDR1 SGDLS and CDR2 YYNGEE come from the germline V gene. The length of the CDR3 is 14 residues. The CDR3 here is CASSVEGATDTQYF. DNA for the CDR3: TGTGCCAGCAGCGTAGAGGGGGCGACAGATACGCAGTATTTT.

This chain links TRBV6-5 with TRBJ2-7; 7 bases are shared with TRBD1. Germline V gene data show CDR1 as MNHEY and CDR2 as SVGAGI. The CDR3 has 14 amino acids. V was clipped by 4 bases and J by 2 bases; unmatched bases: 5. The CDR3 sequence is CASSSWDRAYEQYF. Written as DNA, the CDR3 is TGTGCCAGCAGTTCATGGGACAGAGCCTACGAGCAGTACTTC.

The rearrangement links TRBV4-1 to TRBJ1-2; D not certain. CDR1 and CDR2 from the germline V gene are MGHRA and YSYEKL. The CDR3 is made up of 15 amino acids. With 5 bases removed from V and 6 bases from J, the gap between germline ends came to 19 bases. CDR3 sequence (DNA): TGCGCCAGCAGCTTTGGTTTTAGGCCCCAGGATGGCTACACCTTC. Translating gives CASSFGFRPQDGYTF.

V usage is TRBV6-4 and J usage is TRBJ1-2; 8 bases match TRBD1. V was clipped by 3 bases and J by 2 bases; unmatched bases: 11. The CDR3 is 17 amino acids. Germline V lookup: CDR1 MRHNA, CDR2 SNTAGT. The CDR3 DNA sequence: TGTGCCAGCAGTGAATATGGGGAGACAGGGGCGAACTATGGCTACACCTTC. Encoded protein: CASSEYGETGANYGYTF.

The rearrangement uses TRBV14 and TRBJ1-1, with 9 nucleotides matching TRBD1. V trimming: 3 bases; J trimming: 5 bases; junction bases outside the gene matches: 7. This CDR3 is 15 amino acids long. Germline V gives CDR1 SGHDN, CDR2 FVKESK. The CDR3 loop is CASSQNRGPGTEAFF. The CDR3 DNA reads TGTGCCAGCAGCCAGAACAGGGGGCCGGGGACTGAAGCTTTCTTT.

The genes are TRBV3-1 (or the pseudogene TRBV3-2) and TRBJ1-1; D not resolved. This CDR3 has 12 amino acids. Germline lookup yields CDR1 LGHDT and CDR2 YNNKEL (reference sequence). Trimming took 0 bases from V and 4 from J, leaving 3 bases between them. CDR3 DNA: TGTGCCAGCAGCCAAGACATCACTGAAGCTTTCTTT. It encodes CASSQDITEAFF.

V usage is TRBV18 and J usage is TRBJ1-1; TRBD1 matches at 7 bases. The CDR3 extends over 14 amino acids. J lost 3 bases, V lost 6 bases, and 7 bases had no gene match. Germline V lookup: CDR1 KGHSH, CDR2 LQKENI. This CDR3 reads CASSKTGSHTEAFF. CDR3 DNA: TGTGCCAGCTCTAAGACAGGGTCACACACTGAAGCTTTCTTT.

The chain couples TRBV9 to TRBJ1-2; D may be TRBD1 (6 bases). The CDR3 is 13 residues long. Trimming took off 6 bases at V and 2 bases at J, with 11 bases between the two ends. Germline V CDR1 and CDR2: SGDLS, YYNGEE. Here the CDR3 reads CASTPGDNYGYTF. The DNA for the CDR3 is TGTGCCAGCACCCCAGGGGACAACTATGGCTACACCTTC.

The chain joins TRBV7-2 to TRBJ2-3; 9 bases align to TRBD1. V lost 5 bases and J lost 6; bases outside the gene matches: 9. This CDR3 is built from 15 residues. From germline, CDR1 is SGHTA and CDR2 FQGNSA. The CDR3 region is CASSRVGQGADTQYF. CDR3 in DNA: TGTGCCAGCAGCCGCGTGGGACAGGGAGCCGATACGCAGTATTTT. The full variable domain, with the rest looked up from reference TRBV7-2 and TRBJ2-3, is GAGVSQSPSNKVTEKGKDVELRCDPISGHTALYWYRQSLGQGLEFLIYFQGNSAPDKSGLPSDRFSAERTGGSVSTLTIQRTQQEDSAVYLCASSRVGQGADTQYFGPGTRLTVL.

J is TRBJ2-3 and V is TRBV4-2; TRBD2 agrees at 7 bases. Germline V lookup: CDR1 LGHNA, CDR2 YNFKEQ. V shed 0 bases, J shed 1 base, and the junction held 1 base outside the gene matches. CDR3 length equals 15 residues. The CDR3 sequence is CASSQEGGGTDTQYF. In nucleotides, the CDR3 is TGTGCCAGCAGCCAAGAGGGGGGGGGCACAGATACGCAGTATTTT.

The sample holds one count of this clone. CDR3 nucleotide sequence: TGTGCCAGCAGGGAAACAGGGGGCGACGAAAAACTGTTTTTT. It is translated as CASRETGGDEKLFF. The genes are TRBV2 and TRBJ1-4, with 9 bases aligning to TRBD1. Germline V gene data show CDR1 as SNHLY and CDR2 as FYNNEI. The length of the CDR3 is 14 residues. Unmatched junction bases numbered 7, after V lost 6 bases and J lost 8 bases.

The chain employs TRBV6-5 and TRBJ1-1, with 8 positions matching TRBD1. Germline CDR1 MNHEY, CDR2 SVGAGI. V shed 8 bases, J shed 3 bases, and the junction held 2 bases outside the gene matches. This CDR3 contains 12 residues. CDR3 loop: CASAGGDTEAFF. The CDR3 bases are TGTGCCAGCGCAGGGGGCGACACTGAAGCTTTCTTT.

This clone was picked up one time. CDR3 residues: CASSLGQEANTIYF. For the CDR3, the DNA is TGTGCCAGCAGCTTAGGGCAGGAGGCAAACACCATATATTTT. The chain is built from TRBV7-2 and TRBJ1-3; D ambiguous. The germline V and J ends were trimmed by 1 base and 6 bases, with 10 bases remaining between them. Germline CDR1 and CDR2: SGHTA and FQGNSA. The CDR3 contains 14 residues.

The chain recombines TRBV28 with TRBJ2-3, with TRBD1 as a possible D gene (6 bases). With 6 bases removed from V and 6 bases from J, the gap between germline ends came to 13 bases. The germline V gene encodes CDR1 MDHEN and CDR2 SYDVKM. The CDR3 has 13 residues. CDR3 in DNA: TGTGCCAGCAGACCTCAGGGGCGGGATACGCAGTATTTT. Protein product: CASRPQGRDTQYF.